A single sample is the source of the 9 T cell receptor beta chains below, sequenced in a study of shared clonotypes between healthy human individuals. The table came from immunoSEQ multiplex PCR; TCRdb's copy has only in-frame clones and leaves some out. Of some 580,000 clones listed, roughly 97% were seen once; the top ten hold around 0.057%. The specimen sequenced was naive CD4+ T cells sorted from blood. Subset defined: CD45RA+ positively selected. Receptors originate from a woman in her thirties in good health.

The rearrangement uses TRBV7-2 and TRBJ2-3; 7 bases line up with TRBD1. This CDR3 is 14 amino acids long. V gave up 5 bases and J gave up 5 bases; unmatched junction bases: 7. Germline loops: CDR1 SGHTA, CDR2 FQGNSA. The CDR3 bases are TGTGCCAGCAGCCTCCGACAGGGTGGAGATACGCAGTATTTT. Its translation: CASSLRQGGDTQYF. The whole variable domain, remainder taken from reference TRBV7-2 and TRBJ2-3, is GAGVSQSPSNKVTEKGKDVELRCDPISGHTALYWYRQSLGQGLEFLIYFQGNSAPDKSGLPSDRFSAERTGGSVSTLTIQRTQQEDSAVYLCASSLRQGGDTQYFGPGTRLTVL.

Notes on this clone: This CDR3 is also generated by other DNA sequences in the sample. CDR3 DNA sequence: TGTGCCAGTAGTATGGGGTCTAATCAGCCCCAGCATTTT. This codes for CASSMGSNQPQHF. The chain is built from TRBV19 and TRBJ1-5; no clear D. CDR3 length equals 13 residues. Looked up from germline, CDR1 is LNHDA and CDR2 is SQIVND (reference sequence). V lost 3 bases to trimming and J lost 4 bases, with 7 bases between them.

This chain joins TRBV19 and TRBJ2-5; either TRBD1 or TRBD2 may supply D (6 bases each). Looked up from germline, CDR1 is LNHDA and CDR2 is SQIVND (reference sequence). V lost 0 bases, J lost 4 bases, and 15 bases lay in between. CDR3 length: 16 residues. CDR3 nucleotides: TGTGCCAGTAGTATAGACGGGGGCTCTGTCGGAGAGACCCAGTACTTC. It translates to CASSIDGGSVGETQYF.

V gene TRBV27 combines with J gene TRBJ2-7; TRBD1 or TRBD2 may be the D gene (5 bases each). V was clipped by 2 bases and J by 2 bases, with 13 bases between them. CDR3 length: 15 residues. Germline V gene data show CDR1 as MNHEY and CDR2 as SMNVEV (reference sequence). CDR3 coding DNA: TGTGCCAGCAGTTTAGGGGCTAGCTCCACCTACGAGCAGTACTTC. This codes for CASSLGASSTYEQYF.

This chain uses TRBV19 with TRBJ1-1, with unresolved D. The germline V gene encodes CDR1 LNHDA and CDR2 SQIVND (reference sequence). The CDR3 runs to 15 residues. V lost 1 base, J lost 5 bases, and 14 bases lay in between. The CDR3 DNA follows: TGTGCCAGTAGTATAGTAGGAGGAGGGCGGACTGAAGCTTTCTTT. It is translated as CASSIVGGGRTEAFF.

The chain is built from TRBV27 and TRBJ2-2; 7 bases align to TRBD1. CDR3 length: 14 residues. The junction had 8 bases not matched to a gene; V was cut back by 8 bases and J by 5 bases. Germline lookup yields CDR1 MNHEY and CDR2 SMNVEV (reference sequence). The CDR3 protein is CASWDSPWTGELFF. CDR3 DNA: TGTGCCAGCTGGGACAGCCCCTGGACCGGGGAGCTGTTTTTT.

The CDR3 reads CASSLRSGGSSYEQYF. CDR3 nucleotides: TGTGCCAGCAGCTTACGGAGTGGGGGGAGCTCCTACGAGCAGTACTTC. The V call is TRBV7-9, the J call TRBJ2-7; the D gene is possibly TRBD2 (6 bases). Trimming took 2 bases from V and 0 from J, leaving 14 bases between them. Germline CDR1 SEHNR, CDR2 FQNEAQ (reference sequence). The CDR3 runs to 16 residues. The variable domain in full, with the rest retrieved from reference TRBV7-9 and TRBJ2-7, is DTGVSQNPRHKITKRGQNVTFRCDPISEHNRLYWYRQTLGQGPEFLTYFQNEAQLEKSRLLSDRFSAERPKGSFSTLEIQRTEQGDSAMYLCASSLRSGGSSYEQYFGPGTRLTVT.

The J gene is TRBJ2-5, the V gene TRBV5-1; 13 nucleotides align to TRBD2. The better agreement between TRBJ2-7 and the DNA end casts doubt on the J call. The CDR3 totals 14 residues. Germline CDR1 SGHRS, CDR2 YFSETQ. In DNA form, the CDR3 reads TGCGCCAGCAGCCCCTGGACTAGCGGGAGCGAGCAGTACTTC. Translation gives CASSPWTSGSEQYF.

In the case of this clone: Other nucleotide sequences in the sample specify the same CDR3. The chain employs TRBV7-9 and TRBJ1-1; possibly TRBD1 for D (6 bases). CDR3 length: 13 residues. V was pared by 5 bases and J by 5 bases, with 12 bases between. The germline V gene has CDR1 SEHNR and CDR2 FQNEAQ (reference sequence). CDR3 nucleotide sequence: TGTGCCAGCAGCCCCGGAGGGGGAACTGAAGCTTTCTTT. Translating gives CASSPGGGTEAFF.